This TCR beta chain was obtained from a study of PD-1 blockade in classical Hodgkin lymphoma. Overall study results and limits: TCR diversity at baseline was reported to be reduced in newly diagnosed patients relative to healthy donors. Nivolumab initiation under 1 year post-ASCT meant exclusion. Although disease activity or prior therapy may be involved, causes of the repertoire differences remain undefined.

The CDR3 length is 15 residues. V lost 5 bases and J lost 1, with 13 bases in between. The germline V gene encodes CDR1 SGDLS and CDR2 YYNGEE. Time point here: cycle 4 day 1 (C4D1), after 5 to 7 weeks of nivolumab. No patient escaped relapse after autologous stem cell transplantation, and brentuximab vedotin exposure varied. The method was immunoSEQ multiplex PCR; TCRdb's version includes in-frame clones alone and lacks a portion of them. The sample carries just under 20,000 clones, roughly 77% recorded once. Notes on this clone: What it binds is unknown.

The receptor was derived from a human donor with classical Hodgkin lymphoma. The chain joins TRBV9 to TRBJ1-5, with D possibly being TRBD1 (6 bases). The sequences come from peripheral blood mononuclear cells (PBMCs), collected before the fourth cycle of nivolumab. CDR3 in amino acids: CASSLTGMSNQPQHF. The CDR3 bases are TGTGCCAGCAGTCTAACAGGGATGAGCAATCAGCCCCAGCATTTT. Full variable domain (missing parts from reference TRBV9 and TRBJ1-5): DSGVTQTPKHLITATGQRVTLRCSPRSGDLSVYWYQQSLDQGLQFLIQYYNGEERAKGNILERFSAQQFPDLHSELNLSSLELGDSALYFCASSLTGMSNQPQHFGDGTRLSIL.